Below, 30 T cell receptor beta chains from the same sample are listed, as sequenced in a study of T cell responses to AZD1222 COVID-19 vaccine. Sequencing was performed with immunoSEQ multiplex PCR; in TCRdb, only in-frame clones are kept and a portion is missing. The sample lists under 150,000 clones; 90% to 95% were seen once. The source material was peripheral blood, sampled on day 0 of AZD1222 vaccination. The receptors derive from an adult in good health.

This chain connects TRBV10-2 to TRBJ2-7; D gene uncertain. The length of the CDR3 is 11 residues. CDR1 is WSHSY, CDR2 SAAADI, per germline. V dropped 3 bases and J dropped 3 bases, with 3 bases sitting between them. CDR3 amino acids: CASSDSYEQYF. CDR3 bases: TGCGCCAGCAGTGACAGCTACGAGCAGTACTTC.

The CDR3 is CASSLSQGTVGTQYF. The CDR3 DNA follows: TGTGCCAGCAGCTTATCTCAGGGGACTGTGGGGACCCAGTACTTC. The V and J genes are TRBV7-6 and TRBJ2-5, with D perhaps given as TRBD1 or TRBD2 (6 bases each). The CDR3 extends over 15 amino acids. V lost 2 bases to trimming and J lost 7 bases, with 17 bases between them. Per germline, CDR1 SGHVS and CDR2 FNYEAQ. Combining the CDR3 with reference TRBV7-6 and TRBJ2-5 gives the whole variable domain GAGVSQSPRYKVTKRGQDVALRCDPISGHVSLYWYRQALGQGPEFLTYFNYEAQQDKSGLPNDRFSAERPEGSISTLTIQRTEQRDSAMYRCASSLSQGTVGTQYFGPGTRLLVL.

The rearrangement links TRBV5-1 to TRBJ2-1, with a possible D match to TRBD2 (6 bases). The V gene lost 0 bases and the J gene lost 7 bases, with 11 bases spanning the gap. CDR1 is SGHRS, CDR2 YFSETQ, per germline. This CDR3 region has 14 residues. The CDR3 DNA is TGCGCCAGCAGCTTGGACCCCGCGGGGAATGAGCAGTTCTTC. As protein: CASSLDPAGNEQFF. The variable domain in full, completed from reference TRBV5-1 and TRBJ2-1, reads KAGVTQTPRYLIKTRGQQVTLSCSPISGHRSVSWYQQTPGQGLQFLFEYFSETQRNKGNFPGRFSGRQFSNSRSEMNVSTLELGDSALYLCASSLDPAGNEQFFGPGTRLTVL.

This clone was picked up one time. V gene TRBV29-1 combines with J gene TRBJ1-2; 9 positions match TRBD1. V trimming: 4 bases; J trimming: 4 bases; junction bases outside the gene matches: 4. Germline loops: CDR1 SQVTM, CDR2 ANQGSEA. The CDR3 has 13 amino acids. This chain's CDR3 is CSVGTGVGYGYTF. CDR3 coding DNA: TGCAGCGTTGGGACAGGGGTAGGCTATGGCTACACCTTC. Looking up the rest from reference TRBV29-1 and TRBJ1-2 gives the full variable domain: SAVISQKPSRDICQRGTSLTIQCQVDSQVTMMFWYRQQPGQSLTLIATANQGSEATYESGFVIDKFPISRPNLTFSTLTVSNMSPEDSSIYLCSVGTGVGYGYTFGSGTRLTVV.

The gene calls are TRBV20-1 and TRBJ2-1; D ambiguous. V shed 3 bases and J shed 7 bases, with 7 bases lying between them. CDR3 length: 11 amino acids. In germline, CDR1 is DFQATT, CDR2 SNEGSKA (reference sequence). CDR3 in DNA: TGCAGTGCTAGTAATCAGAATGAGCAGTTCTTC. The encoded protein is CSASNQNEQFF.

The gene calls are TRBV29-1 and TRBJ2-2, with 9 positions matching TRBD2. The trim removed 6 bases at V and 2 bases at J, leaving 4 bases unmatched. CDR3 length: 14 amino acids. The germline gives CDR1 SQVTM, CDR2 ANQGSEA. This CDR3 reads CSVATSGNTGELFF. CDR3 coding DNA: TGCAGCGTCGCGACTAGCGGAAACACCGGGGAGCTGTTTTTT.

The chain couples TRBV4-1 to TRBJ1-6; D is undetermined. Germline V gives CDR1 MGHRA, CDR2 YSYEKL. The CDR3 sequence is 13 residues long. The germline V and J ends were trimmed by 3 bases and 10 bases, with 10 bases remaining between them. The CDR3 sequence: CASSQDRESPLHF. The CDR3 DNA sequence: TGCGCCAGCAGCCAGGATCGTGAATCACCCCTCCACTTT.

This clone was detected once. The chain links TRBV5-6 to TRBJ2-5; 7 bases match TRBD2. Germline V gene data show CDR1 as SGHDT and CDR2 as YYEEEE. This CDR3 is 16 amino acids long. With V trimmed by 5 bases and J by 4 bases, 14 bases remained unmatched. The CDR3 reads CASSPATSASLETQYF. The CDR3 DNA is TGTGCCAGCAGTCCCGCCACTAGCGCCTCACTAGAGACCCAGTACTTC.

The chain employs TRBV6-5 and TRBJ1-2, with a weak D call TRBD1 (5 bases). CDR3 size: 13 residues. V was trimmed by 5 bases and J by 2 bases, leaving 9 bases between them. Germline-derived CDR1 and CDR2 are MNHEY and SVGAGI. The CDR3 DNA follows: TGTGCCAGCAGTACTGGGGGGAACTATGGCTACACCTTC. This gives the protein CASSTGGNYGYTF.

The chain links TRBV10-3 to TRBJ1-2; D unclear. V lost 10 bases and J lost 4, with 19 bases in between. Looked up from germline, CDR1 is ENHRY and CDR2 is SYGVKD. The CDR3 sequence is 14 residues long. The CDR3 DNA reads TGTGCCACTTCCCTGGGCGGAGGGAGCTATGGCTACACCTTC. Its translation is CATSLGGGSYGYTF.

The chain couples TRBV7-8 to TRBJ2-1, with 12 bases matching TRBD2. The CDR3 is 15 residues long. Losses at the gene ends were 10 bases for V and 8 bases for J; bases not matched to a gene: 12. Germline assignment: CDR1 SGHVS and CDR2 FQNEAQ. The CDR3 nucleotides read TGTGCCACCATGGGCAGGACTAGCGGGGCGTATGAGCAGTTCTTC. It translates to CATMGRTSGAYEQFF. Full variable domain (remainder filled in from reference TRBV7-8 and TRBJ2-1): GAGVSQSPRYKVAKRGQDVALRCDPISGHVSLFWYQQALGQGPEFLTYFQNEAQLDKSGLPSDRFFAERPEGSVSTLKIQRTQQEDSAVYLCATMGRTSGAYEQFFGPGTRLTVL.

V usage is TRBV5-1 and J usage is TRBJ1-2; D uncertain. The length of the CDR3 is 14 residues. Germline CDR1 SGHRS, CDR2 YFSETQ. V was clipped by 0 bases and J by 2 bases, with 8 bases between them. CDR3 DNA sequence: TGCGCCAGCAGCTTGGATGTGGGAAACTATGGCTACACCTTC. This translates into CASSLDVGNYGYTF.

A remark on this clone: Other DNA variants within this sample encode the same CDR3. This chain joins TRBV7-9 and TRBJ1-1; 9 nucleotides agree with TRBD1. Germline assignment: CDR1 SEHNR and CDR2 FQNEAQ (reference sequence). The CDR3 is 15 amino acids. Germline trimming cut 4 bases from V and 0 bases from J; bases unmatched to any gene: 3. Written as DNA, the CDR3 is TGTGCCAGCAGCTCGGGACAGGGTATGAACACTGAAGCTTTCTTT. Protein: CASSSGQGMNTEAFF.

The chain uses TRBV7-9 and TRBJ2-3, with D perhaps TRBD2 (6 bases). Trimming left V 3 bases short and J 4 bases short, with 14 bases between. The germline gives CDR1 SEHNR, CDR2 FQNEAQ (reference sequence). The CDR3 is 15 residues long. Here the CDR3 DNA reads TGTGCCAGCAGCTTGGAGGGGAGAGGGTCAGATACGCAGTATTTT. The encoded protein is CASSLEGRGSDTQYF.

V usage is TRBV11-2 and J usage is TRBJ1-5, with a weak D call TRBD1 (5 bases). The germline V and J ends were trimmed by 5 bases and 4 bases, with 9 bases remaining between them. The germline gives CDR1 SGHAT, CDR2 FQNNGV. The CDR3 is 13 amino acids. The CDR3 is CASSRGENQPQHF. CDR3 in DNA: TGTGCCAGCAGCCGGGGGGAGAATCAGCCCCAGCATTTT.

The chain carries TRBV6-5 and TRBJ1-4, with D possibly TRBD1 on 6 matching bases. The CDR3 consists of 10 residues. The germline CDR1 and CDR2 sequences are MNHEY and SVGAGI. V was trimmed by 11 bases and J by 7 bases, leaving 8 bases between them. CDR3 loop: CAARGEKLFF. The CDR3 nucleotides read TGTGCCGCCAGGGGTGAAAAACTGTTTTTT.

The gene calls are TRBV6-5 and TRBJ2-3; TRBD2 aligns across 9 bases. Germline values: CDR1 MNHEY, CDR2 SVGAGI. The length of the CDR3 is 15 residues. With V trimmed by 6 bases and J by 2 bases, 6 bases remained unmatched. The CDR3 coding sequence is TGTGCCAGCAGCCAGACTAGCGGATCCACAGATACGCAGTATTTT. Translated: CASSQTSGSTDTQYF.

This clone was recorded once. The chain is built from TRBV5-1 and TRBJ1-2; no definite D call. CDR1 is SGHRS, CDR2 YFSETQ, per germline. The CDR3 covers 14 residues. The V end lost 2 bases, the J end lost 4 bases, and 12 bases lay between the germline ends. Here the CDR3 DNA reads TGCGCCAGCAGCTTTTCAACCGGGGTCTATGGCTACACCTTC. Translated: CASSFSTGVYGYTF.

CDR3 amino acids: CASSYDRGTGKNSPLHF. CDR3 DNA sequence: TGTGCCAGCAGCTACGACAGGGGAACGGGAAAGAATTCACCCCTCCACTTT. The chain has TRBV5-4 and TRBJ1-6; 8 nucleotides agree with TRBD1. Germline V gene sequence: CDR1 SGHNT, CDR2 YYREEE (reference sequence). This CDR3 has 17 amino acids. Trimming took 3 bases from V and 7 from J; bases not matched to a gene: 12.

The rearrangement links TRBV7-8 to TRBJ1-3; D is possibly TRBD1 (5 bases). V shed 5 bases and J shed 0 bases, with 14 bases lying between them. Looked up from germline, CDR1 is SGHVS and CDR2 is FQNEAQ. The CDR3 has 16 amino acids. DNA for the CDR3: TGTGCCAGCAGCCCCCCGCCTGGGGCCTCTGGAAACACCATATATTTT. Translated: CASSPPPGASGNTIYF.

V usage is TRBV11-3 and J usage is TRBJ2-1, with TRBD2 identical over 7 bases. The CDR3 consists of 15 residues. The J segment lost 4 bases and the V segment lost 1 base, leaving 4 bases of the junction unmatched. Germline V gene data show CDR1 as SGHNT and CDR2 as YENEEA. CDR3 bases: TGTGCCAGCAGCTTAGGGGCTAGCGGTTACAATGAGCAGTTCTTC. It specifies CASSLGASGYNEQFF.

A note on this clone: Other nucleotide sequences in the sample specify the same CDR3. The chain combines TRBV5-1 with TRBJ2-7; a weak D match, TRBD2 (6 bases). With 0 bases removed from V and 4 bases from J, the gap between germline ends came to 8 bases. The CDR3 totals 13 residues. Germline CDR1 is SGHRS and CDR2 is YFSETQ. The CDR3 nucleotides read TGCGCCAGCAGCTTGGTGGGAGGTTACGAGCAGTACTTC. This gives the protein CASSLVGGYEQYF.

The rearrangement links TRBV19 to TRBJ2-1; 7 nucleotides align to TRBD1. The J segment lost 6 bases and the V segment lost 0 bases, leaving 11 bases of the junction unmatched. The CDR3 is 17 residues long. Germline assignment: CDR1 LNHDA and CDR2 SQIVND (reference sequence). CDR3 protein: CASSIDLVTGDGNEQFF. Written as DNA, the CDR3 is TGTGCCAGTAGTATAGATCTGGTAACAGGGGACGGCAATGAGCAGTTCTTC.

V and J are TRBV18 and TRBJ2-3, with 7 positions matching TRBD1. V dropped 5 bases and J dropped 4; count of bases not matched to a gene: 6. This CDR3 spans 14 amino acids. Germline CDR1 is KGHSH and CDR2 is LQKENI. CDR3 sequence (DNA): TGTGCCAGCTCAACCGACAGGGTCCCAGATACGCAGTATTTT. Translation gives CASSTDRVPDTQYF.

This clone was seen once. The chain is built from TRBV2 and TRBJ1-3, with D tentatively TRBD1 (5 bases). In germline, CDR1 is SNHLY, CDR2 FYNNEI. V was pared by 8 bases and J by 4 bases, with 9 bases between. CDR3 length equals 12 residues. The DNA for the CDR3 is TGTGCCAGCGGGGGGGTCGGAAACACCATATATTTT. Amino acid sequence: CASGGVGNTIYF.

The CDR3 DNA reads as TGTGCCAGCAGTGGCGTGGGGAGAGGGGAAGCTTTCTTT. Translating gives CASSGVGRGEAFF. The V and J genes are TRBV6-6 and TRBJ1-1; D uncertain. The V end was cut by 5 bases, the J end by 8 bases, with 15 bases between. The germline gives CDR1 MNHNY, CDR2 SVGAGI (reference sequence). The CDR3 length is 13 residues.

The V call is TRBV11-2, the J call TRBJ2-2; TRBD2 matches at 14 bases. The V gene end was trimmed by 1 base and the J gene end by 5 bases; junction bases not matched to a gene: 6. Per germline, CDR1 SGHAT and CDR2 FQNNGV. The CDR3 contains 18 residues. The CDR3, as DNA: TGTGCCAGCAGCTTAGCGATGGGACTAGCGGGGGAAACCGGGGAGCTGTTTTTT. Translation: CASSLAMGLAGETGELFF.

The V and J genes are TRBV10-3 and TRBJ1-2; D uncertain. Germline V gene lookup returns CDR1 ENHRY and CDR2 SYGVKD. There are 11 residues in the CDR3. V was pared by 3 bases and J by 6 bases, with 5 bases between. The CDR3 bases are TGTGCCATCAGTGACGGAGATGGCTACACCTTC. Amino acids: CAISDGDGYTF.

J is TRBJ2-7 and V is TRBV10-3; 11 bases are a match to TRBD2. The V gene's germline CDR1 is ENHRY and CDR2 SYGVKD. V was clipped by 3 bases and J by 7 bases; unmatched bases: 14. This CDR3 has 17 amino acids. The CDR3 here is CAISEISGRDRLMEQYF. The DNA for the CDR3 is TGTGCCATCAGTGAAATTAGCGGGAGGGACCGCCTAATGGAGCAGTACTTC.

This clone was detected only once. Additional DNA sequences in this sample encode the identical CDR3. The chain recombines TRBV9 with TRBJ1-2; D uncertain. This CDR3 contains 14 residues. Deletions cut 0 bases from V and 0 bases from J, with 6 bases between. From germline, CDR1 is SGDLS and CDR2 YYNGEE. The DNA of the CDR3 is TGTGCCAGCAGCGTAGGGGGATCTAACTATGGCTACACCTTC. Protein: CASSVGGSNYGYTF.